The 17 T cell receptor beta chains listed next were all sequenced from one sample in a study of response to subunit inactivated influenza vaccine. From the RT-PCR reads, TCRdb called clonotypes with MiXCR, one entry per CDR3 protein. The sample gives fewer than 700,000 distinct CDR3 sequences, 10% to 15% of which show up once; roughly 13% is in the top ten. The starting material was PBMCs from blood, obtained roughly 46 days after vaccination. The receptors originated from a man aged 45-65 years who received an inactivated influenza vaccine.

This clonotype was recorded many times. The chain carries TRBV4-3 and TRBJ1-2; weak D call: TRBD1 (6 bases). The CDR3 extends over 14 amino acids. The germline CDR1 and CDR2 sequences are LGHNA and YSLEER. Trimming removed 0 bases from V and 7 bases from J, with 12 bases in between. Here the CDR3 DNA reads TGCGCCAGCAGCCAAGATTGGACAGTAGGTGGCTACACCTTC. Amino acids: CASSQDWTVGGYTF.

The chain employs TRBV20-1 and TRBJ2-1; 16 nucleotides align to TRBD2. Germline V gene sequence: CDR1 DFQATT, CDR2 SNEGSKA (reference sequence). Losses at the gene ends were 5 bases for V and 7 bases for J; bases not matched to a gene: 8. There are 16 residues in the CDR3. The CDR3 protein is CSAAGTSGRGVNEQFF. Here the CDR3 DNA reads TGCAGTGCTGCCGGGACTAGCGGGAGGGGGGTGAATGAGCAGTTCTTC.

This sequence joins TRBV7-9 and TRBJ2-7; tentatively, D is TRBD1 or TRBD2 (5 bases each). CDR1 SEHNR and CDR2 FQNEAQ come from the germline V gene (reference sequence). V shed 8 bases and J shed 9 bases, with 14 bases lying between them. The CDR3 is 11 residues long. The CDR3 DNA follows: TGTGCCAGCGGGGGACCCAAAGCGCAGTACTTC. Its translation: CASGGPKAQYF.

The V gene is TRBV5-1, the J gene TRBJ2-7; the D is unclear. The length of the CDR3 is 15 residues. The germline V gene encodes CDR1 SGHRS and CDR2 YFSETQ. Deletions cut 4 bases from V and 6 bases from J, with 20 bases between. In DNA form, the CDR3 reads TGCGCCAGCAGCCAGGATAACCGGTGGGCCGGCGAGCAGTACTTC. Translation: CASSQDNRWAGEQYF.

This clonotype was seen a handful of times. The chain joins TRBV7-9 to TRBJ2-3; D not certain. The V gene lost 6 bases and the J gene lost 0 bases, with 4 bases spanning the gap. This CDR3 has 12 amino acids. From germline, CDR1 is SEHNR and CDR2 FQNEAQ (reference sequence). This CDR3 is CASRNSTDTQYF. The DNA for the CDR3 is TGTGCCAGCAGAAATAGCACAGATACGCAGTATTTT.

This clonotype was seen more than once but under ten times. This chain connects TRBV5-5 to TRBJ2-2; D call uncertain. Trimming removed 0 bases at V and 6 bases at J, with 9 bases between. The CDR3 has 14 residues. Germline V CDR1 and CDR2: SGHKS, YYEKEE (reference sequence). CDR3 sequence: CASSLGYRAGELFF. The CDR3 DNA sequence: TGTGCCAGCAGCTTGGGGTATAGGGCCGGGGAGCTGTTTTTT.

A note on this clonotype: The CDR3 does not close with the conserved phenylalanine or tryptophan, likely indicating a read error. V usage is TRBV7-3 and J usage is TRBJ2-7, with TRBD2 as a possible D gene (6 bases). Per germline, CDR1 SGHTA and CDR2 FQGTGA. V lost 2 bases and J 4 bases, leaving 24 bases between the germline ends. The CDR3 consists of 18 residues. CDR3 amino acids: CASSLPRGNRLREYEQYL. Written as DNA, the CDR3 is TGTGCCAGCAGCTTACCCCGGGGAAACAGGCTTCGGGAGTACGAGCAGTACTTG.

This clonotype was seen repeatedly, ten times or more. The CDR3 spells CASSNRGASYNEQFF. DNA for the CDR3: TGCGCCAGCAGCAACCGAGGGGCCTCCTACAATGAGCAGTTCTTC. The J gene is TRBJ2-1, the V gene TRBV5-1; either TRBD1 or TRBD2 may supply D (5 bases each). V lost 4 bases and J 0 bases, leaving 11 bases between the germline ends. The CDR3 totals 15 residues. Germline CDR1 reads SGHRS; CDR2 reads YFSETQ. Full variable domain (missing parts from reference TRBV5-1 and TRBJ2-1): KAGVTQTPRYLIKTRGQQVTLSCSPISGHRSVSWYQQTPGQGLQFLFEYFSETQRNKGNFPGRFSGRQFSNSRSEMNVSTLELGDSALYLCASSNRGASYNEQFFGPGTRLTVL.

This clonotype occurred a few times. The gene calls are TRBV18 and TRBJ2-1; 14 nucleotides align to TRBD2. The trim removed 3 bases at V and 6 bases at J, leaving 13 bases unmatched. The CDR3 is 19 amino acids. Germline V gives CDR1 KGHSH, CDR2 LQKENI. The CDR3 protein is CASSPPTTSGRANFNEQFF. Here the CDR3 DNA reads TGTGCCAGCTCACCCCCGACGACTAGCGGGAGGGCCAATTTCAATGAGCAGTTCTTC.

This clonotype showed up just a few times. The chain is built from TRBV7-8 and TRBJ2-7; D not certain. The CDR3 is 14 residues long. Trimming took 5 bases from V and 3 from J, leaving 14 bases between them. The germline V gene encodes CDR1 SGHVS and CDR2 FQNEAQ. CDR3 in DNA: TGTGCCAGCAGCCCGACAAGGAATGTCTACGAGCAGTACTTC. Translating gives CASSPTRNVYEQYF.

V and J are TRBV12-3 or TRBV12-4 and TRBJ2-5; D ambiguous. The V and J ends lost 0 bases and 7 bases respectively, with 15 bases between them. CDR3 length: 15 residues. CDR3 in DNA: TGTGCCAGCAGTTTAGCGAACTCCTCCAAAGGGACCCAGTACTTC. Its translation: CASSLANSSKGTQYF.

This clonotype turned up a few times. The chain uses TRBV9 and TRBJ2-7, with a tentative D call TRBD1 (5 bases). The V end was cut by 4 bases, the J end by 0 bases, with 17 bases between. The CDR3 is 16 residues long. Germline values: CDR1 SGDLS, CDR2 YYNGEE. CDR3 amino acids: CASSPTPAGFSYEQYF. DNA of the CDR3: TGTGCCAGCAGCCCTACCCCAGCAGGGTTCTCCTACGAGCAGTACTTC.

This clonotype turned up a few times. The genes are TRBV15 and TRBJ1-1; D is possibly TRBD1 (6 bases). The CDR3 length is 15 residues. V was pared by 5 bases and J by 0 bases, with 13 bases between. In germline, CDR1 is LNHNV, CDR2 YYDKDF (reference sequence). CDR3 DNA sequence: TGTGCCACCAGCTCCCGACAGGCTATGAACACTGAAGCTTTCTTT. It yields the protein CATSSRQAMNTEAFF.

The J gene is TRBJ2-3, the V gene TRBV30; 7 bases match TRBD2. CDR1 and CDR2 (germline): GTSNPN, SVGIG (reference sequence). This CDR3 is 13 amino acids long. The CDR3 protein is CCLEGGDADTQYF. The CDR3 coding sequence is TGTTGCCTGGAGGGAGGGGATGCAGATACGCAGTATTTT.

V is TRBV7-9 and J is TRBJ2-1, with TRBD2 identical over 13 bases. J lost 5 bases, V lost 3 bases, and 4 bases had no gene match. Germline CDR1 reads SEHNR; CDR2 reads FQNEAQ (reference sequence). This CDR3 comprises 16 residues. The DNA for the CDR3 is TGTGCCAGCAGCTTCCAGGGGACTAGCGGGGACAATGAGCAGTTCTTC. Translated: CASSFQGTSGDNEQFF.

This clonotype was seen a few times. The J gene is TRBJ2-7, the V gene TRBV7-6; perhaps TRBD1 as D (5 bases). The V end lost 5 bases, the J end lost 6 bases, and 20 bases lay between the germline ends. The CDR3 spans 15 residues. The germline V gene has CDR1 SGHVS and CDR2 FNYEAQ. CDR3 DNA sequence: TGTGCCAGCAGCAATCGAGGCGACAGCCACGGCGAGCAGTACTTC. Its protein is CASSNRGDSHGEQYF.

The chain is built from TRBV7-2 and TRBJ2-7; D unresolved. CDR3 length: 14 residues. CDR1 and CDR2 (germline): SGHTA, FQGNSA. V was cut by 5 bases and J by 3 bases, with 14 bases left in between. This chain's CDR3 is CASSPRSNVYEQYF. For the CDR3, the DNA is TGTGCCAGCAGCCCGCGCTCTAACGTCTACGAGCAGTACTTC.